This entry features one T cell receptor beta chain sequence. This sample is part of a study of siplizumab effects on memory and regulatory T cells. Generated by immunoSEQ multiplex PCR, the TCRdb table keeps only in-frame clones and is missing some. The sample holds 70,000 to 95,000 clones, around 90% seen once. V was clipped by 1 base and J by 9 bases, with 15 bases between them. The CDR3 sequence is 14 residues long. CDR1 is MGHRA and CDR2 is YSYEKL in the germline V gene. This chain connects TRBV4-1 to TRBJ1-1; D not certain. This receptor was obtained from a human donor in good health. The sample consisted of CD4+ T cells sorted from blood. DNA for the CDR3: TGCGCCAGCAGCCAAGGGGTTGAGGCAGAGAAAGCTTTCTTT. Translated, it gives CASSQGVEAEKAFF.